This T cell receptor beta chain stems from a study of post-analysis software for immune sequencing data. The overall study: There were relapsing-remitting, secondary progressive and progressive-relapsing multiple sclerosis among the disease courses included. General observations from the study: By F measure, strong co-clustering occurred among samples prepared in the same batch. TRBV5-6, TRBV5-1 and TRBV20-1 were among roughly five TRBV segments more frequent in patients than controls.

This clonotype has only one observation. Its antigen remains unidentified. The CDR3 runs 15 residues. CDR1 and CDR2 (germline): SEHNR, FQNEAQ (reference sequence). V lost 1 base and J lost 9; bases outside the gene matches: 8. Unique molecular identifiers were present in the TCR beta cDNA libraries. MiXCR, applied by TCRdb to the PCR reads, yields one record per CDR3 protein. The table includes hundreds of thousands of distinct CDR3 sequences, 44% detected once. This receptor was identified in a girl aged 10 to 17 with multiple sclerosis. J is TRBJ2-3 and V is TRBV7-9, with 9 bases fitting TRBD2. The specimen was blood. In DNA, the CDR3 is TGTGCCAGCAGCTTAGGGCTAGCGGGATGGGGGACGCAGTATTTT. This translates into CASSLGLAGWGTQYF.